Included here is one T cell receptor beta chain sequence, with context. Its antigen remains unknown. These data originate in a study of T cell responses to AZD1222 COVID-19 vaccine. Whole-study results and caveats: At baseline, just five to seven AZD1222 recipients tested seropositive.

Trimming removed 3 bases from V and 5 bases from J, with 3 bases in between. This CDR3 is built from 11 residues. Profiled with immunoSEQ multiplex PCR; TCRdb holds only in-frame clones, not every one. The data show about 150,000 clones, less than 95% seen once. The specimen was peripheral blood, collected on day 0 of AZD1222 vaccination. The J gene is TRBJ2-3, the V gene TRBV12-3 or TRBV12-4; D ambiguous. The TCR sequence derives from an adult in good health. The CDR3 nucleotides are TGTGCCAGCAGTTTTAGAGATACGCAGTATTTT. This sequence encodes CASSFRDTQYF.